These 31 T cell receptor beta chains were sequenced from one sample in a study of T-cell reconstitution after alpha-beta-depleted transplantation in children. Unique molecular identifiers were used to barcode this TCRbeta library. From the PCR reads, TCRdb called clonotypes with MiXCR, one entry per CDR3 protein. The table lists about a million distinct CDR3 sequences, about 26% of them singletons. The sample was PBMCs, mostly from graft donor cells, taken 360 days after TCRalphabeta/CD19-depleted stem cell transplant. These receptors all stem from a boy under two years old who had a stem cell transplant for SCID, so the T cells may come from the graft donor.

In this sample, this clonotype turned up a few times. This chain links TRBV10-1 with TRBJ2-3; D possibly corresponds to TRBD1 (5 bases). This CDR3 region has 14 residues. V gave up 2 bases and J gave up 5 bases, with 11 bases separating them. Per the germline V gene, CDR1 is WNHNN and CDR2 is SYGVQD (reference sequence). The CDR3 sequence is CASSENRIEDTQYF. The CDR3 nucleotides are TGCGCCAGCAGTGAGAACAGGATCGAAGATACGCAGTATTTT.

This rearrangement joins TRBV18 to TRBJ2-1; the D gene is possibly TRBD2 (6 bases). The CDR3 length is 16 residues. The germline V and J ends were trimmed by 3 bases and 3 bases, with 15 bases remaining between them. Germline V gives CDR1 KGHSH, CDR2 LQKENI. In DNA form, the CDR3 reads TGTGCCAGCTCACCGTTCCGACTAGTAGACTACAATGAGCAGTTCTTC. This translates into CASSPFRLVDYNEQFF.

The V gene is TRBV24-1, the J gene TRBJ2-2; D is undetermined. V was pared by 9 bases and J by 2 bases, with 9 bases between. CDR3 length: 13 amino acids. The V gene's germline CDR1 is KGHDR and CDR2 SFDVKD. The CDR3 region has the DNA TGTGCCACCGGAGACACAAACACCGGGGAGCTGTTTTTT. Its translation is CATGDTNTGELFF.

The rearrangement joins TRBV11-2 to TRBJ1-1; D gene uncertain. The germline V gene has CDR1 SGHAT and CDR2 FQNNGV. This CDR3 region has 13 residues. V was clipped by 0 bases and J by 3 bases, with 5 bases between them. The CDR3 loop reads CASSLDGDTEAFF. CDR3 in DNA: TGTGCCAGCAGCTTAGATGGCGACACTGAAGCTTTCTTT.

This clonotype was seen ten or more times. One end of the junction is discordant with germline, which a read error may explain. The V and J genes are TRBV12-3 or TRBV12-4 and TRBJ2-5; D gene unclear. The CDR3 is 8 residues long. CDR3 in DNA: TGTGCCAGCAGTTTACGGGTCTTC. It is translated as CASSLRVF.

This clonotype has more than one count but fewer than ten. The CDR3 DNA reads TGTGCCAGCAGCTTAGGGAGCCTAGCTACAGATACGCAGTATTTT. Its translation: CASSLGSLATDTQYF. The rearrangement uses TRBV7-8 and TRBJ2-3; possibly TRBD2 for D (5 bases). Germline loops: CDR1 SGHVS, CDR2 FQNEAQ. V was shortened by 1 base and J by 3 bases, with 11 bases between the two germline ends. The CDR3 consists of 15 residues.

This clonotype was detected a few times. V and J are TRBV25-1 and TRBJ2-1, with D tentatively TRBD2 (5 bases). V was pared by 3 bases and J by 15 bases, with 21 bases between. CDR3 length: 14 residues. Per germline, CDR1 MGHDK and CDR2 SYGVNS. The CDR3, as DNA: TGTGCCAGCAGTGACCGGACTTCCCTGGATAGGAGGTTCTTC. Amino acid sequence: CASSDRTSLDRRFF.

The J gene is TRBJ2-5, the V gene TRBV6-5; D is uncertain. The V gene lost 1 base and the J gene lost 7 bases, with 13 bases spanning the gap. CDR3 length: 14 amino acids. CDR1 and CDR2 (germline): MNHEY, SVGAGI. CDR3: CASSYFGGPGTQYF. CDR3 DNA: TGTGCCAGCAGTTACTTCGGCGGCCCCGGGACCCAGTACTTC.

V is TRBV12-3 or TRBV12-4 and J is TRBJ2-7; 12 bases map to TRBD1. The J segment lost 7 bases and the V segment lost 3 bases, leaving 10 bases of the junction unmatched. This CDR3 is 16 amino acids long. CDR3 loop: CASSFQRGQGAGEQYF. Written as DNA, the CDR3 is TGTGCCAGCAGTTTCCAGAGGGGACAGGGGGCGGGGGAGCAGTACTTC.

Here the CDR3 reads CASLRDRSKMNTEAFF. The CDR3 DNA sequence: TGTGCCAGCCTTCGGGACAGGTCTAAAATGAACACTGAAGCTTTCTTT. V usage is TRBV2 and J usage is TRBJ1-1, with 8 bases aligning to TRBD1. The CDR3 is made up of 16 amino acids. Germline V CDR1 and CDR2: SNHLY, FYNNEI. The V segment lost 8 bases and the J segment 0 bases; nucleotides outside the gene matches: 11.

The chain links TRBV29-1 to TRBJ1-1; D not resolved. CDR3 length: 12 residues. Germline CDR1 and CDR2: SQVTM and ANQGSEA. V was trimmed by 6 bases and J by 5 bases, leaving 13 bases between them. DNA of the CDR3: TGCAGCGTCGCCGAGAGACGTACTGAAGCTTTCTTT. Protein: CSVAERRTEAFF.

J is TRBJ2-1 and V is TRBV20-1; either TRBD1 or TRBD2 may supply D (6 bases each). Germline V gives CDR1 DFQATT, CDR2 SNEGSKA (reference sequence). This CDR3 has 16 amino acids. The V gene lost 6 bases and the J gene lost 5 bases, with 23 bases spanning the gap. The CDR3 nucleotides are TGCAGTGCCCCCCTAGGTTTTGGGGGGCCCAACAATGAGCAGTTCTTC. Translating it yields CSAPLGFGGPNNEQFF.

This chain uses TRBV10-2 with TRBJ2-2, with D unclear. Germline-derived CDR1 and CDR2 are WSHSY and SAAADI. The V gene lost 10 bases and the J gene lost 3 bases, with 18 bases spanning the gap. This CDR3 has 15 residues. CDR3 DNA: TGCGCCATCTCTAACTTTCAAGTCGACACCGGGGAGCTGTTTTTT. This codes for CAISNFQVDTGELFF.

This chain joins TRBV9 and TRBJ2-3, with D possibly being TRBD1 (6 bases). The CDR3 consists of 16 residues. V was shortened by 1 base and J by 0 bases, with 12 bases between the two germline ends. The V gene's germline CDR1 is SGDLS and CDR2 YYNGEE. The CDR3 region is CASSVNTGFSTDTQYF. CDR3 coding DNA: TGTGCCAGCAGCGTAAATACAGGGTTTAGCACAGATACGCAGTATTTT.

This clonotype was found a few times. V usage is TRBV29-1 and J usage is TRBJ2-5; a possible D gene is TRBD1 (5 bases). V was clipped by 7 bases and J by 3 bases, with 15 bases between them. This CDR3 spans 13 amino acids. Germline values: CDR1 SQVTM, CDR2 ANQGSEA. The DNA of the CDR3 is TGCAGCGCGAAGGCTCGACAGAAAGAGACCCAGTACTTC. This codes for CSAKARQKETQYF.

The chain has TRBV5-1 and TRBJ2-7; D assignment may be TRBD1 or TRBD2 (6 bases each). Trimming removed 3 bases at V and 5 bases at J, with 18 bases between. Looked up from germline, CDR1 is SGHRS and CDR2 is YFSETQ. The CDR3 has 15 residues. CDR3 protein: CASSSGGREKNEQYF. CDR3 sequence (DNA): TGCGCCAGCAGCTCTGGGGGGCGGGAAAAGAACGAGCAGTACTTC.

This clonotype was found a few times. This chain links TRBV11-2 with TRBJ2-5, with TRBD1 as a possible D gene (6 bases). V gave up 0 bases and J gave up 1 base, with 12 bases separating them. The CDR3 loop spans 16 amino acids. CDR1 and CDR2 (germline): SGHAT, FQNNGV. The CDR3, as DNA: TGTGCCAGCAGCTTAGATCTGGTGGGGGCCCAAGAGACCCAGTACTTC. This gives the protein CASSLDLVGAQETQYF.

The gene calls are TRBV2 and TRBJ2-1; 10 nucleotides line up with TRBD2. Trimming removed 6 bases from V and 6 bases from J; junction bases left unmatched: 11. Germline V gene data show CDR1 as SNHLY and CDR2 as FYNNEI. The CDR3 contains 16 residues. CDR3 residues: CASRTKAGGLSNEQFF. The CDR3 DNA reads TGTGCCAGCAGGACTAAAGCGGGGGGGCTTTCCAATGAGCAGTTCTTC.

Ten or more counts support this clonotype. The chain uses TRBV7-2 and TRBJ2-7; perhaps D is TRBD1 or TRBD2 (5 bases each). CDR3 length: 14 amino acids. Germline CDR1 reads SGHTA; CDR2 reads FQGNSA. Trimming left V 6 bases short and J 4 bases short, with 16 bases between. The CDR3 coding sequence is TGTGCCAGCAGTTTATCGAGGGGATCTTACGAGCAGTACTTC. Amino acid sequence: CASSLSRGSYEQYF.

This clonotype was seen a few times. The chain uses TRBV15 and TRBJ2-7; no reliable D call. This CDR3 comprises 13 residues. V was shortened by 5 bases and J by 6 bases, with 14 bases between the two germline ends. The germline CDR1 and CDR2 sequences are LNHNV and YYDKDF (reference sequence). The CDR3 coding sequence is TGTGCCACCAGCTCACGGCCCTTCCGCGAGCAGTACTTC. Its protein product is CATSSRPFREQYF.

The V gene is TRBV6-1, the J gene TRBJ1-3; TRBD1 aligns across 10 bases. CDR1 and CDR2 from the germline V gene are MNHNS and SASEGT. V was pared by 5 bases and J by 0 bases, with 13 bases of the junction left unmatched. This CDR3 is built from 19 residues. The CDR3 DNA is TGTGCCAGCAGTCATGGGACAGGGGCCCTACGGGGCTCTGGAAACACCATATATTTT. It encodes CASSHGTGALRGSGNTIYF.

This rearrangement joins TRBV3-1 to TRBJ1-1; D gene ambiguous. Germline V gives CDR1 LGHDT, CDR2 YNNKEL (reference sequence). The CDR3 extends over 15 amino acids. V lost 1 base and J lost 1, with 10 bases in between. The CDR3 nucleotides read TGTGCCAGCAGCCAAGTCCTAAGGGCGAACACTGAAGCTTTCTTT. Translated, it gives CASSQVLRANTEAFF.

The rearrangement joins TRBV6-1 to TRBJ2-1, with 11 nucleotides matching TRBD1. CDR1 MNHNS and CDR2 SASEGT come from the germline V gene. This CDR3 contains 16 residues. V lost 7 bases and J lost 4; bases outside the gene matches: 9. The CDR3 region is CASTSTGTGGYNEQFF. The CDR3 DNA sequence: TGTGCCAGCACCTCCACCGGGACAGGGGGATACAATGAGCAGTTCTTC.

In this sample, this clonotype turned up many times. Written as DNA, the CDR3 is TGCAGTGCTAGCCTAGCGGGAATCACAGATACGCAGTATTTT. It encodes CSASLAGITDTQYF. The J gene is TRBJ2-3, the V gene TRBV20-1; TRBD2 aligns across 9 bases. V dropped 3 bases and J dropped 2; count of bases not matched to a gene: 3. CDR1 DFQATT and CDR2 SNEGSKA come from the germline V gene (reference sequence). CDR3 length equals 14 residues.

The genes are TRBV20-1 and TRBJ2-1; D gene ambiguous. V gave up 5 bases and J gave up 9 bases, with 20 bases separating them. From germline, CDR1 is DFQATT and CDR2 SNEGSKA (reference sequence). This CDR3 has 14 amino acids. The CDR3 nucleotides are TGCAGTGCTCAACCCAGGATTTTGAGCTTTGAGCAGTTCTTC. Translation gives CSAQPRILSFEQFF.

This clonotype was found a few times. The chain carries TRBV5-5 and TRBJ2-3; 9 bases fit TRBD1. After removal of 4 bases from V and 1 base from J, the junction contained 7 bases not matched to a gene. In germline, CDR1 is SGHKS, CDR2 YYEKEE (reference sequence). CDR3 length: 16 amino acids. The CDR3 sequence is CASSLLGDRGTDTQYF. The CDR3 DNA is TGTGCCAGCAGCCTCCTCGGGGACAGGGGCACAGATACGCAGTATTTT.

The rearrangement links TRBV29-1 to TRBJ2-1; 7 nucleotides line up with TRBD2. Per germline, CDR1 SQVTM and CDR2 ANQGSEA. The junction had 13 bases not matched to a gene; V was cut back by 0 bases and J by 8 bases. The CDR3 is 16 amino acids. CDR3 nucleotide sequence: TGCAGCGTTGAAGATTGGGGAGGGCTCGATCCAGATGAGCAGTTCTTC. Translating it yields CSVEDWGGLDPDEQFF.

The CDR3 here is CASRSRGTPPSSYNEQFF. In DNA, the CDR3 is TGTGCCAGCAGATCCCGCGGGACACCTCCTAGCTCCTACAATGAGCAGTTCTTC. The chain has TRBV11-2 and TRBJ2-1; D is perhaps TRBD1 or TRBD2 (6 bases each). CDR3 size: 18 residues. CDR1 and CDR2 from the germline V gene are SGHAT and FQNNGV. Trimming removed 6 bases from V and 0 bases from J, with 21 bases in between.

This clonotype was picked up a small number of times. Here the CDR3 DNA reads TGCGCCAGCAGCTCAACTTACAGGGGGCGGATGAACACTGAAGCTTTCTTT. Its protein product is CASSSTYRGRMNTEAFF. This chain links TRBV5-1 with TRBJ1-1; 9 bases agree with TRBD1. Germline assignment: CDR1 SGHRS and CDR2 YFSETQ. The V gene end was trimmed by 3 bases and the J gene end by 0 bases; junction bases not matched to a gene: 9. The CDR3 has 17 residues.

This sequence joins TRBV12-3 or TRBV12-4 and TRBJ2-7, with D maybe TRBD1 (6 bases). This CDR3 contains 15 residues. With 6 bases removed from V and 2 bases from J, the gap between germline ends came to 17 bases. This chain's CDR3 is CASRGPGAGAYEQYF. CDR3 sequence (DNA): TGTGCCAGCAGGGGACCAGGGGCCGGAGCCTACGAGCAGTACTTC.

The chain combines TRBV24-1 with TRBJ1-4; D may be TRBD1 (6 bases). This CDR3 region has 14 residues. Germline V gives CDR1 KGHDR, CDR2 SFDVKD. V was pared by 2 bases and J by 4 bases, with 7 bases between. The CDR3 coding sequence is TGTGCCACCAGTGATTGGACAGATAATGAAAAACTGTTTTTT. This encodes CATSDWTDNEKLFF.